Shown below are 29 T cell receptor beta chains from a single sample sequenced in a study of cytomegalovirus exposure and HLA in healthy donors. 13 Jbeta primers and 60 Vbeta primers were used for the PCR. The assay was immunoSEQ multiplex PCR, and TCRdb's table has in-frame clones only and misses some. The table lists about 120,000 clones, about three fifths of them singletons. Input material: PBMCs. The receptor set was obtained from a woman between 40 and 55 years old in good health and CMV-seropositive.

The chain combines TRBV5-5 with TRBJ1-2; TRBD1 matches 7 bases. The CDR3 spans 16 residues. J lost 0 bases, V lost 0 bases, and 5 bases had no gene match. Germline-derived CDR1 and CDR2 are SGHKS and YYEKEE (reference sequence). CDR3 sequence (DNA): TGTGCCAGCAGCTTGGACCCGGGACAGTCTAACTATGGCTACACCTTC. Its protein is CASSLDPGQSNYGYTF.

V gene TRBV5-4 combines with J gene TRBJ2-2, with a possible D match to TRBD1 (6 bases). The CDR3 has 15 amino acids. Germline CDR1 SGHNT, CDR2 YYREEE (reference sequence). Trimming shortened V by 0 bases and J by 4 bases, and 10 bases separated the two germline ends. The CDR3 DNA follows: TGTGCCAGCAGCTTGGAAGGGGGTAGCACCGGGGAGCTGTTTTTT. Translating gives CASSLEGGSTGELFF.

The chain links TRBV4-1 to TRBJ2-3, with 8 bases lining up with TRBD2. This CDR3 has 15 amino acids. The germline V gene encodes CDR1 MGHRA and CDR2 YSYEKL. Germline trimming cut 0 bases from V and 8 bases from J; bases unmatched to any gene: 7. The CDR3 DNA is TGCGCCAGCAGCCAAGATAAGACTAGCGAGCGTACGCAGTATTTT. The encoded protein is CASSQDKTSERTQYF.

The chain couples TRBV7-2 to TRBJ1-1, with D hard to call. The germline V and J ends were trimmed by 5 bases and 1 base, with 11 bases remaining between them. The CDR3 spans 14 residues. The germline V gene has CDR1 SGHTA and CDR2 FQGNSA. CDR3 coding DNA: TGTGCCAGCAGCCCTGGACTTAAGAACACTGAAGCTTTCTTT. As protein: CASSPGLKNTEAFF.

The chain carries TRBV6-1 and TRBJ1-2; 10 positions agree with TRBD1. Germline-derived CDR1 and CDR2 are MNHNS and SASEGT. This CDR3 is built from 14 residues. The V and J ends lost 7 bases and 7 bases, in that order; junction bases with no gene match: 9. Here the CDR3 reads CASTLTGGLSGYTF. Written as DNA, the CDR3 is TGTGCCAGCACCCTGACAGGGGGCTTAAGTGGCTACACCTTC.

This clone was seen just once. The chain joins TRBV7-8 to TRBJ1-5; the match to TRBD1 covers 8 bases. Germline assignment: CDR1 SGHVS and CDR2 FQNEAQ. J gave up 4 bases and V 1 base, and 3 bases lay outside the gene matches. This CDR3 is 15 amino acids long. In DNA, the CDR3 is TGTGCCAGCAGCTTAGGTCAGGGGGCGAATCAGCCCCAGCATTTT. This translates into CASSLGQGANQPQHF. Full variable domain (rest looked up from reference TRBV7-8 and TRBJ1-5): GAGVSQSPRYKVAKRGQDVALRCDPISGHVSLFWYQQALGQGPEFLTYFQNEAQLDKSGLPSDRFFAERPEGSVSTLKIQRTQQEDSAVYLCASSLGQGANQPQHFGDGTRLSIL.

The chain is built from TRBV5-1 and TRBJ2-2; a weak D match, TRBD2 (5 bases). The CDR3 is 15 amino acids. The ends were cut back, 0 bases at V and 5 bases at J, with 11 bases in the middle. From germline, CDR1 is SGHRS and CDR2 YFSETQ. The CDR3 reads CASSLEAGATGELFF. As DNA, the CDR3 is TGCGCCAGCAGCTTGGAGGCGGGTGCAACCGGGGAGCTGTTTTTT.

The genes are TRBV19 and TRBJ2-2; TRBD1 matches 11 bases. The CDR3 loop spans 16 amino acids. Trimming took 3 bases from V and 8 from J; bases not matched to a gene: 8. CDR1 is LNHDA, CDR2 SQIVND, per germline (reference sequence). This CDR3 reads CASSIIGTGGMGELFF. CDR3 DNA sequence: TGTGCCAGTAGTATTATCGGGACAGGGGGAATGGGGGAGCTGTTTTTT.

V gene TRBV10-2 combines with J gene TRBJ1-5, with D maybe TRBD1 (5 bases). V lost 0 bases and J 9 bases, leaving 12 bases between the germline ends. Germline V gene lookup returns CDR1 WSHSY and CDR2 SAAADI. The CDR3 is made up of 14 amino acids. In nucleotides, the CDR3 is TGCGCCAGCAGTGAGTCGGGGGGGTTACGGCCCCAGCATTTT. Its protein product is CASSESGGLRPQHF.

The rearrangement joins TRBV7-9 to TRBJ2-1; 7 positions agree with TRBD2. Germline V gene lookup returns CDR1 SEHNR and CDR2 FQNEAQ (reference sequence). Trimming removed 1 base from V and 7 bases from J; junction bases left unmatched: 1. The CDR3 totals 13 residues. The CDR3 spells CASSLGEGNEQFF. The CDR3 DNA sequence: TGTGCCAGCAGCTTAGGGGAGGGGAATGAGCAGTTCTTC.

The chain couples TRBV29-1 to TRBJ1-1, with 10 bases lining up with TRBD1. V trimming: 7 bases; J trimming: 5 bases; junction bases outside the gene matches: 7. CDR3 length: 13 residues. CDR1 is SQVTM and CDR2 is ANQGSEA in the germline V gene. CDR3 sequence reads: CSAPGQGGTEAFF. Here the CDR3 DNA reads TGCAGCGCCCCCGGACAGGGGGGGACTGAAGCTTTCTTT.

The CDR3 region is CASSLKQGDYGYTF. The CDR3, as DNA: TGCGCCAGCAGCTTGAAACAGGGAGACTATGGCTACACCTTC. V usage is TRBV5-1 and J usage is TRBJ1-2; D might be TRBD1 (6 bases). This CDR3 spans 14 amino acids. The V gene lost 1 base and the J gene lost 3 bases, with 10 bases spanning the gap. Germline CDR1 SGHRS, CDR2 YFSETQ.

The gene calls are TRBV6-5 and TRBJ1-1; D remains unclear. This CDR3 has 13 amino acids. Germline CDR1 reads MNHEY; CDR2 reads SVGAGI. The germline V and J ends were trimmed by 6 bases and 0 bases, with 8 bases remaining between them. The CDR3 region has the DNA TGTGCCAGCAGGGCTCGTATGAACACTGAAGCTTTCTTT. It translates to CASRARMNTEAFF.

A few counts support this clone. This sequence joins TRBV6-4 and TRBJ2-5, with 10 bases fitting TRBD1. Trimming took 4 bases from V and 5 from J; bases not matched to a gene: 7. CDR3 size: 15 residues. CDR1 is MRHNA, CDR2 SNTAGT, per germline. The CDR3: CASSAGTGEVETQYF. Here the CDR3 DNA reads TGTGCCAGCAGTGCGGGGACAGGGGAGGTGGAGACCCAGTACTTC.

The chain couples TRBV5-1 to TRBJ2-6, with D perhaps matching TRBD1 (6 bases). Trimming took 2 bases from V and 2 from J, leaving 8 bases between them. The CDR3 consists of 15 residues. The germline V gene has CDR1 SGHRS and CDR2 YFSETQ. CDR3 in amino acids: CASSFGGTGANVLTF. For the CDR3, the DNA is TGCGCCAGCAGCTTTGGGGGCACTGGGGCCAACGTCCTGACTTTC.

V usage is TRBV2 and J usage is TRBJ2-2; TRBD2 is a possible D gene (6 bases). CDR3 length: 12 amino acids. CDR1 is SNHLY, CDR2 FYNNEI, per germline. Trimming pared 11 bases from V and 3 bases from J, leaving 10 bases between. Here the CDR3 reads CAGGTHTGELFF. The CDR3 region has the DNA TGTGCCGGCGGGACTCACACCGGGGAGCTGTTTTTT.

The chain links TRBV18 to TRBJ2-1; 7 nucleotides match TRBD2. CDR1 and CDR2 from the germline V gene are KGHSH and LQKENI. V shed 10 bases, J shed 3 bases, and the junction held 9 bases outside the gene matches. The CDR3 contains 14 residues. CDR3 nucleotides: TGTGCCAACTCCATGCAGCGGGACTACAATGAGCAGTTCTTC. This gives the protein CANSMQRDYNEQFF.

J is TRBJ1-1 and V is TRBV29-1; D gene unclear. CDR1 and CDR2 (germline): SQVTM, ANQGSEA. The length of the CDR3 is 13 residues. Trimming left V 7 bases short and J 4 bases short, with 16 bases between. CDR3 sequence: CSACVGGGTEAFF. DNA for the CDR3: TGCAGCGCTTGCGTAGGTGGAGGCACTGAAGCTTTCTTT.

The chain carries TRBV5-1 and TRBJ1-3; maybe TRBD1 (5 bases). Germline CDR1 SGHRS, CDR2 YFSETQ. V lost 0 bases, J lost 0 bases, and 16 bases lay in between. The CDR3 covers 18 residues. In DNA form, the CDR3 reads TGCGCCAGCAGCTTGGCCTCTCAGGGATCGAGCTCTGGAAACACCATATATTTT. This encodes CASSLASQGSSSGNTIYF.

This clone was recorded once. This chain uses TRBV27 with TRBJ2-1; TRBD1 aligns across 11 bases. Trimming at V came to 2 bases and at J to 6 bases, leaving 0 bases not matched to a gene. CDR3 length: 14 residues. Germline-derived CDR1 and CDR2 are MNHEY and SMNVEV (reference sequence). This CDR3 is CASSLGTGGNEQFF. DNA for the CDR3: TGTGCCAGCAGTTTAGGGACAGGGGGCAATGAGCAGTTCTTC.

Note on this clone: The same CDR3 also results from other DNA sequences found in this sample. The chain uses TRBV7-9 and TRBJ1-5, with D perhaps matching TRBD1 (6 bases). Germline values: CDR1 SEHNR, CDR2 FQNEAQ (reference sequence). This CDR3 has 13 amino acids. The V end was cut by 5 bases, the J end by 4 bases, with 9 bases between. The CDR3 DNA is TGTGCCAGCAGCCCCACAGGGAATCAGCCCCAGCATTTT. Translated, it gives CASSPTGNQPQHF.

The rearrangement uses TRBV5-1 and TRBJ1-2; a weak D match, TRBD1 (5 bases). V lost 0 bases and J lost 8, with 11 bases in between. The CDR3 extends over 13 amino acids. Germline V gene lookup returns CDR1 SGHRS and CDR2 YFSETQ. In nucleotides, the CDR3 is TGCGCCAGCAGCTTGGATCAGGGTGGGGGCTACACCTTC. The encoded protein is CASSLDQGGGYTF.

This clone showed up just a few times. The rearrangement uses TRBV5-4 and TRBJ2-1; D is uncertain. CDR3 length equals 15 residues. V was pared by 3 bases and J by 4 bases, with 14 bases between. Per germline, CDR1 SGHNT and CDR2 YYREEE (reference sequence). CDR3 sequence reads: CASSSQREIYNEQFF. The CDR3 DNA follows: TGTGCCAGCAGCTCCCAGCGAGAGATTTACAATGAGCAGTTCTTC.

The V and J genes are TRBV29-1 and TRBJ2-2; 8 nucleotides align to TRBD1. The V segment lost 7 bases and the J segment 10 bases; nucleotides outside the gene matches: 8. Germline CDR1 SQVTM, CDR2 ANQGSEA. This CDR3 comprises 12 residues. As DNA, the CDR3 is TGCAGCGCACAGGGGGTTGCCGAGGAGCTGTTTTTT. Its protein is CSAQGVAEELFF.

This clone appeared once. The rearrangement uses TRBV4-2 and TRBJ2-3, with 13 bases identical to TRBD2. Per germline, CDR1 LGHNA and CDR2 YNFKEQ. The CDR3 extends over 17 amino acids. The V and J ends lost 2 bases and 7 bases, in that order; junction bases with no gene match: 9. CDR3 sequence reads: CASSQYGLAGDGNTQYF. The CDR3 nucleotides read TGTGCCAGCAGCCAATACGGACTAGCGGGAGATGGAAATACGCAGTATTTT.

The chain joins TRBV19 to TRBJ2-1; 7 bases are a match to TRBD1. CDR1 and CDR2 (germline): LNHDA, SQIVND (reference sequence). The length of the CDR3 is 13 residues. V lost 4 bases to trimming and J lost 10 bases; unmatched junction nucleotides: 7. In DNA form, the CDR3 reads TGTGCCAGTAGTAGCTCACAGGGGAACGAGCAGTTCTTC. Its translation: CASSSSQGNEQFF.

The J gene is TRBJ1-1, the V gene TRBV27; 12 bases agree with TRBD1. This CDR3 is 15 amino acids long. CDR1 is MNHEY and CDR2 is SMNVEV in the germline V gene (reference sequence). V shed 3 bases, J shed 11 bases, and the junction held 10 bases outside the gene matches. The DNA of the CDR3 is TGTGCCAGCAGTTTGGGAGGGACAGGGGGCGTTCGGGCTTTCTTT. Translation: CASSLGGTGGVRAFF.

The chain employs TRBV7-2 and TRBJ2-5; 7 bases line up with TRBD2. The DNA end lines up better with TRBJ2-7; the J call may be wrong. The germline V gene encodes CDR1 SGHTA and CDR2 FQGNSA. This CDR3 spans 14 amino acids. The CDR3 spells CASSLDGGSDEQYF. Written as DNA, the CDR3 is TGTGCCAGCAGCTTAGACGGCGGGAGTGACGAGCAGTACTTC.

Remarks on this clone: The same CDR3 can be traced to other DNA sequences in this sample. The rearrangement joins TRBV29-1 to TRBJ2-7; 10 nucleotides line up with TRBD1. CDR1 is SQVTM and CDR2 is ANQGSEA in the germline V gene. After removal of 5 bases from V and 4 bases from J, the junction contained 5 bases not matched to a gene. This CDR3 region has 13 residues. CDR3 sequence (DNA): TGCAGCGTTCCTGGACAGGGGGGATACGAGCAGTACTTC. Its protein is CSVPGQGGYEQYF.